A single sample is the source of the 29 T cell receptor beta chains below, sequenced in a study of T cells after yellow fever vaccination. TCRdb reprocessed the 5' RACE reads with MiXCR, giving one entry per CDR3 protein. The repertoire has approximately 170,000 distinct CDR3 sequences, 9.5% to 12% of them found once; the top ten carry 35% to 40%. The input for sequencing was CD8+ T cells sorted from PBMCs, taken 15 days after the yellow fever booster vaccination. Source of these receptors: a man between 18 and 29 years old who received the YFV17D yellow fever vaccine.

This rearrangement joins TRBV7-6 to TRBJ2-1; maybe TRBD1 (5 bases). Germline-derived CDR1 and CDR2 are SGHVS and FNYEAQ. Trimming removed 5 bases from V and 7 bases from J, with 12 bases in between. CDR3 length: 13 residues. CDR3 protein: CASSPGISNEQFF. In nucleotides, the CDR3 is TGTGCCAGCAGCCCAGGGATATCAAATGAGCAGTTCTTC. The full variable domain, its missing parts supplied by reference TRBV7-6 and TRBJ2-1, is GAGVSQSPRYKVTKRGQDVALRCDPISGHVSLYWYRQALGQGPEFLTYFNYEAQQDKSGLPNDRFSAERPEGSISTLTIQRTEQRDSAMYRCASSPGISNEQFFGPGTRLTVL.

This clonotype was counted many times. CDR3 residues: CASSYSTGNTEAFF. The DNA for the CDR3 is TGTGCCAGCAGTTACTCGACGGGGAACACTGAAGCTTTCTTT. This chain joins TRBV6-5 and TRBJ1-1; D remains ambiguous. Trimming removed 0 bases at V and 1 base at J, with 6 bases between. This CDR3 comprises 14 residues. Germline lookup yields CDR1 MNHEY and CDR2 SVGAGI.

J is TRBJ1-1 and V is TRBV5-6; TRBD1 might be the D (5 bases). Germline V CDR1 and CDR2: SGHDT, YYEEEE. The CDR3 has 12 amino acids. V lost 6 bases and J lost 5, with 11 bases in between. The CDR3 DNA sequence: TGTGCCAGCACCGACAGTGGGACTGAAGCTTTCTTT. This codes for CASTDSGTEAFF.

The chain combines TRBV28 with TRBJ2-7; TRBD1 aligns across 7 bases. Germline CDR1 MDHEN, CDR2 SYDVKM. The CDR3 runs 15 residues. Unmatched junction bases numbered 8, after V lost 4 bases and J lost 2 bases. CDR3 sequence (DNA): TGTGCCAGCAGTTCCCCCCGGCAGGGGGCCTACGAGCAGTACGTC. Protein product: CASSSPRQGAYEQYV.

The rearrangement links TRBV27 to TRBJ2-1, with 9 bases aligning to TRBD2. V lost 6 bases and J lost 9; bases outside the gene matches: 9. Germline-derived CDR1 and CDR2 are MNHEY and SMNVEV (reference sequence). CDR3 length: 14 amino acids. CDR3 nucleotides: TGTGCCAGCAGCCCTATAGCGGGGGAGGTTGAGCAGTTCTTC. Translating it yields CASSPIAGEVEQFF.

This clonotype occurred a few times. The chain carries TRBV29-1 and TRBJ2-3, with a tentative D call TRBD2 (7 bases). Germline V gene lookup returns CDR1 SQVTM and CDR2 ANQGSEA. CDR3 size: 21 residues. V shed 0 bases and J shed 0 bases, with 28 bases lying between them. In DNA, the CDR3 is TGCAGCGTTGAAGATCTACTCGGACAGAGACCTAGCGGAGCTAGCACAGATACGCAGTATTTT. It translates to CSVEDLLGQRPSGASTDTQYF.

The J gene is TRBJ1-2, the V gene TRBV4-2; D may be TRBD1 (5 bases). Germline V gene sequence: CDR1 LGHNA, CDR2 YNFKEQ. CDR3 size: 15 residues. V lost 0 bases and J 2 bases, leaving 10 bases between the germline ends. CDR3 region: CASSQDEGTNYGYTF. The DNA of the CDR3 is TGTGCCAGCAGCCAAGATGAGGGGACCAACTATGGCTACACCTTC.

This clonotype showed up many times. This chain uses TRBV10-2 with TRBJ1-2, with D maybe TRBD1 (6 bases). CDR3 size: 13 residues. V shed 4 bases and J shed 4 bases, with 10 bases lying between them. CDR1 and CDR2 from the germline V gene are WSHSY and SAAADI. In nucleotides, the CDR3 is TGCGCCAGCAGTGTGGGGGGCGGCTATGGCTACACCTTC. Translation gives CASSVGGGYGYTF.

The genes are TRBV4-2 and TRBJ2-3, with no clear D. Trimming took 1 base from V and 2 from J, leaving 10 bases between them. The germline V gene has CDR1 LGHNA and CDR2 YNFKEQ. The CDR3 covers 15 residues. CDR3 sequence: CASSQVPFSTDTQYF. The CDR3 region has the DNA TGTGCCAGCAGCCAAGTGCCGTTTTCCACAGATACGCAGTATTTT.

V is TRBV29-1 and J is TRBJ1-4; no clear D gene. The CDR3 has 13 amino acids. V was pared by 4 bases and J by 8 bases, with 14 bases between. Germline assignment: CDR1 SQVTM and CDR2 ANQGSEA. The CDR3 DNA is TGCAGCGTTGTAGGCACCGGGGAGGAAAAACTGTTTTTT. Protein sequence: CSVVGTGEEKLFF.

This rearrangement joins TRBV4-3 to TRBJ2-1, with D maybe TRBD1 (6 bases). CDR3 length equals 13 residues. Germline CDR1 reads LGHNA; CDR2 reads YSLEER. V was shortened by 0 bases and J by 14 bases, with 14 bases between the two germline ends. The CDR3 coding sequence is TGCGCCAGCAGCCAAGATCTTGGACAGCTTAAGTTCTTC. Protein product: CASSQDLGQLKFF.

This clonotype was observed a handful of times. The CDR3, as DNA: TGCAGTGCTAGTCCCTACCCTTACAGCACTGAAGCTTTCTTT. Amino acids: CSASPYPYSTEAFF. This chain links TRBV20-1 with TRBJ1-1; D remains ambiguous. CDR1 and CDR2 from the germline V gene are DFQATT and SNEGSKA (reference sequence). The germline V and J ends were trimmed by 3 bases and 4 bases, with 15 bases remaining between them. The CDR3 consists of 14 residues.

This clonotype has only a few counts. This chain connects TRBV6-2 or TRBV6-3 to TRBJ2-3; maybe TRBD1 (5 bases). V was pared by 4 bases and J by 3 bases, with 11 bases between. The CDR3 has 14 residues. The germline V gene has CDR1 MNHEY and CDR2 SVGEGT. CDR3 sequence reads: CASSWGRETDTQYF. The CDR3 nucleotides read TGTGCCAGCAGTTGGGGCAGGGAAACAGATACGCAGTATTTT.

The genes are TRBV6-6 and TRBJ1-2, with TRBD1 as a possible D gene (5 bases). Deletions cut 3 bases from V and 4 bases from J, with 12 bases between. The CDR3 extends over 14 amino acids. Germline assignment: CDR1 MNHNY and CDR2 SVGAGI (reference sequence). In DNA, the CDR3 is TGTGCCAGCAGTTATCCCGGGGCCTCCTATGGCTACACCTTC. Amino acids: CASSYPGASYGYTF.

The chain recombines TRBV27 with TRBJ1-5; D remains ambiguous. The ends were cut back, 6 bases at V and 4 bases at J, with 10 bases in the middle. Looked up from germline, CDR1 is MNHEY and CDR2 is SMNVEV (reference sequence). CDR3 length equals 13 residues. This chain's CDR3 is CASSPLLNQPQHF. DNA of the CDR3: TGTGCCAGCAGCCCCCTACTTAATCAGCCCCAGCATTTT.

This chain connects TRBV7-6 to TRBJ2-5; 10 nucleotides align to TRBD1. The CDR3 totals 15 residues. Germline V gene data show CDR1 as SGHVS and CDR2 as FNYEAQ. The V gene end was trimmed by 1 base and the J gene end by 4 bases; junction bases not matched to a gene: 3. The CDR3 is CASSLGTGGSETQYF. For the CDR3, the DNA is TGTGCCAGCAGCTTAGGGACAGGGGGTTCAGAGACCCAGTACTTC. Supplemented by reference TRBV7-6 and TRBJ2-5, the full variable domain reads GAGVSQSPRYKVTKRGQDVALRCDPISGHVSLYWYRQALGQGPEFLTYFNYEAQQDKSGLPNDRFSAERPEGSISTLTIQRTEQRDSAMYRCASSLGTGGSETQYFGPGTRLLVL.

This clonotype was seen only a few times. The chain recombines TRBV7-6 with TRBJ2-2, with a weak D call TRBD1 (6 bases). CDR1 is SGHVS, CDR2 FNYEAQ, per germline. V lost 5 bases and J 1 base, leaving 11 bases between the germline ends. The CDR3 is made up of 15 amino acids. CDR3 DNA sequence: TGTGCCAGCAGCGAACGGACAGAGAACACCGGGGAGCTGTTTTTT. Its translation: CASSERTENTGELFF.

In this sample, this clonotype turned up a few times. The gene calls are TRBV6-5 and TRBJ2-7; 7 bases match TRBD1. Losses at the gene ends were 6 bases for V and 2 bases for J; bases not matched to a gene: 10. The CDR3 has 15 residues. Germline V gene data show CDR1 as MNHEY and CDR2 as SVGAGI. CDR3 nucleotides: TGTGCCAGCAGGCGCGACAGGGTTTTGGCCTACGAGCAGTACGTC. This gives the protein CASRRDRVLAYEQYV.

The CDR3 here is CASSYRGLFTEAFF. The CDR3 DNA reads TGCGCCAGCAGCTACAGGGGGCTGTTCACTGAAGCTTTCTTT. This rearrangement joins TRBV5-1 to TRBJ1-1; TRBD1 matches at 9 bases. The CDR3 runs 14 residues. Germline values: CDR1 SGHRS, CDR2 YFSETQ. Trimming took 3 bases from V and 4 from J; bases not matched to a gene: 4.

This clonotype was picked up many times. V usage is TRBV10-3 and J usage is TRBJ2-3; 11 bases match TRBD1. The CDR3 runs 15 residues. J was trimmed by 4 bases and V by 5 bases; bases with no gene match: 5. The V gene's germline CDR1 is ENHRY and CDR2 SYGVKD. The CDR3 reads CAISPRDRGSDTQYF. The CDR3, as DNA: TGTGCCATCAGTCCCCGGGACAGGGGGTCAGATACGCAGTATTTT.

The chain employs TRBV4-1 and TRBJ2-3; D not resolved. The V end lost 8 bases, the J end lost 6 bases, and 15 bases lay between the germline ends. From germline, CDR1 is MGHRA and CDR2 YSYEKL. CDR3 length: 13 amino acids. The DNA of the CDR3 is TGCGCCAGCGGTGCGGTGCTGGCGGATACGCAGTATTTT. Protein product: CASGAVLADTQYF.

This chain connects TRBV5-1 to TRBJ1-5; D gene ambiguous. Between the trimmed V and J ends, which lost 0 bases and 2 bases, there was a span of 9 bases. The CDR3 totals 15 residues. Germline CDR1 reads SGHRS; CDR2 reads YFSETQ. CDR3 coding DNA: TGCGCCAGCAGCTTGGAAGGGTCTCGCAATCAGCCCCAGCATTTT. It codes for CASSLEGSRNQPQHF.

This clonotype has more than one count but fewer than ten. The chain has TRBV7-3 and TRBJ1-6; D ambiguous. Germline CDR1 and CDR2: SGHTA and FQGTGA. V gave up 4 bases and J gave up 13 bases, with 14 bases separating them. This CDR3 spans 13 amino acids. The CDR3 sequence is CASSSEGSFPLHF. Written as DNA, the CDR3 is TGTGCCAGCAGCTCCGAAGGTTCGTTCCCCCTCCACTTT.

This clonotype was seen many times. This chain links TRBV11-2 with TRBJ2-5, with 8 bases aligning to TRBD1. CDR3 length: 15 residues. CDR1 is SGHAT and CDR2 is FQNNGV in the germline V gene. Trimming took 4 bases from V and 5 from J; bases not matched to a gene: 9. The CDR3 sequence: CASSSGTGVRETQYF. The CDR3 DNA reads TGTGCCAGCAGCTCAGGGACAGGAGTCCGGGAGACCCAGTACTTC.

This clonotype occurred a few times. The chain links TRBV12-3 or TRBV12-4 to TRBJ2-7, with no clear D. V lost 4 bases to trimming and J lost 3 bases, with 10 bases between them. The CDR3 runs to 13 residues. The chain's CDR3 is CASSYADGYEQYF. The CDR3 region has the DNA TGTGCCAGCAGTTATGCCGACGGCTACGAGCAGTACTTC.

V is TRBV27 and J is TRBJ2-5, with D unresolved. This CDR3 comprises 14 residues. Trimming pared 4 bases from V and 0 bases from J, leaving 9 bases between. Germline V CDR1 and CDR2: MNHEY, SMNVEV (reference sequence). CDR3 in DNA: TGTGCCAGCAGTTATAATGGGTACCAAGAGACCCAGTACTTC. Its translation is CASSYNGYQETQYF.

This clonotype has a handful of counts. The V gene is TRBV9, the J gene TRBJ2-7; the match to TRBD1 covers 7 bases. The CDR3 is 14 residues long. V gave up 2 bases and J gave up 7 bases; unmatched junction bases: 9. The V gene's germline CDR1 is SGDLS and CDR2 YYNGEE. The CDR3, as DNA: TGTGCCAGCAGCGTCTCGGGACAGCTAAAAGAGCAGTACTTC. It encodes CASSVSGQLKEQYF.

The rearrangement uses TRBV4-2 and TRBJ1-6; TRBD1 aligns across 9 bases. Germline trimming cut 5 bases from V and 10 bases from J; bases unmatched to any gene: 9. Germline CDR1 reads LGHNA; CDR2 reads YNFKEQ. This CDR3 contains 15 residues. The CDR3 loop is CASSRKPGQGSPLHF. The CDR3 coding sequence is TGTGCCAGCAGCAGAAAACCGGGACAGGGCTCACCCCTCCACTTT.

The J gene is TRBJ2-7, the V gene TRBV29-1; TRBD1 aligns across 9 bases. The CDR3 spans 13 residues. Per the germline V gene, CDR1 is SQVTM and CDR2 is ANQGSEA. V shed 4 bases, J shed 1 base, and the junction held 2 bases outside the gene matches. CDR3 protein: CSVGDRDSYEQYV. CDR3 DNA: TGCAGCGTTGGGGACAGGGATTCCTACGAGCAGTACGTC.